The 7 T cell receptor beta chains reported below all come from one sample, sequenced in a study of blood T cell repertoires in COVID-19. The repertoire was sequenced with immunoSEQ multiplex PCR; TCRdb's copy has only in-frame clones and lacks some. The table has some 400,000 clones, 85% to 90% seen once; the top ten hold 1.5% to 2%. Input material: PBMCs or T cells enriched from blood (not recorded which). The origin of the receptors is a woman aged 30 to 39 who had recovered from COVID-19.

The J gene is TRBJ1-2, the V gene TRBV29-1; D gene ambiguous. The CDR3 consists of 12 residues. CDR1 SQVTM and CDR2 ANQGSEA come from the germline V gene. V dropped 7 bases and J dropped 4 bases, with 13 bases sitting between them. CDR3 loop: CSATGDSYGYTF. The DNA for the CDR3 is TGCAGCGCAACCGGGGATTCCTATGGCTACACCTTC.

CDR3 amino acids: CAISEAASSYNEQFF. The DNA for the CDR3 is TGTGCCATCAGTGAGGCGGCTAGCTCCTACAATGAGCAGTTCTTC. This chain uses TRBV10-3 with TRBJ2-1; D ambiguous. V was pared by 2 bases and J by 0 bases, with 8 bases between. The length of the CDR3 is 15 residues. Germline V gene data show CDR1 as ENHRY and CDR2 as SYGVKD.

This chain links TRBV27 with TRBJ2-7; D remains unclear. Germline V gene data show CDR1 as MNHEY and CDR2 as SMNVEV (reference sequence). V was cut by 4 bases and J by 5 bases, with 18 bases left in between. This CDR3 has 15 amino acids. The CDR3 region is CASSSEHYFNDEQYF. CDR3 coding DNA: TGTGCCAGCAGTTCCGAGCACTACTTTAACGACGAGCAGTACTTC.

The chain combines TRBV2 with TRBJ2-7; TRBD2 aligns across 11 bases. Trimming removed 4 bases from V and 3 bases from J; junction bases left unmatched: 2. The CDR3 is 14 amino acids. Germline-derived CDR1 and CDR2 are SNHLY and FYNNEI. The CDR3 DNA reads TGTGCCAGCAGTGGTAGCGGGAGGGTCTACGAGCAGTACTTC. As protein: CASSGSGRVYEQYF.

This chain links TRBV10-3 with TRBJ1-4, with 9 bases matching TRBD1. With V trimmed by 2 bases and J by 8 bases, 6 bases remained unmatched. The length of the CDR3 is 15 residues. CDR1 and CDR2 (germline): ENHRY, SYGVKD. The CDR3 bases are TGTGCCATCAGTGAGAGACGGGACAGGGACGAAAAACTGTTTTTT. The encoded protein is CAISERRDRDEKLFF.

V is TRBV28 and J is TRBJ1-1, with TRBD1 matching 7 bases. V trimming: 5 bases; J trimming: 4 bases; junction bases outside the gene matches: 10. The CDR3 extends over 15 amino acids. Germline loops: CDR1 MDHEN, CDR2 SYDVKM. Written as DNA, the CDR3 is TGTGCCAGCAGTAAAGCAGGGGGTCTGGGCACTGAAGCTTTCTTT. Its translation: CASSKAGGLGTEAFF.

V and J are TRBV5-1 and TRBJ2-5; D is unresolved. This CDR3 region has 12 residues. CDR1 and CDR2 (germline): SGHRS, YFSETQ. The V end lost 5 bases, the J end lost 2 bases, and 7 bases lay between the germline ends. CDR3 sequence: CASRYIQETQYF. The CDR3 DNA reads as TGCGCCAGCAGGTATATACAAGAGACCCAGTACTTC.